This T cell receptor (beta chain) was recorded in a study of early T cells in non-severe SARS-CoV-2 infection. Study-wide context: It was bulk RNA from unsorted whole blood that was sequenced, and the chains were unpaired.

For this clonotype: Its antigen is not known.

The CDR3 spans 17 residues. CDR1 is LNHDA, CDR2 SQIVND, per germline (reference sequence). J was trimmed by 2 bases and V by 6 bases; bases with no gene match: 10. Study outcomes and limitations: Private and CD4 specificities were missed by VDJdb matching, skewed to anti-spike CD8.

Attachment of unique molecular identifiers was made to individual cDNA molecules. TCRdb ran MiXCR on the 5' RACE reads and lists one entry per CDR3 protein. The sample includes roughly 45,000 distinct CDR3 sequences, about 4% of them seen just once. The source is an adult who was a healthcare worker with PCR-confirmed SARS-CoV-2 infection or an uninfected control (not recorded which). The chain has TRBV19 and TRBJ2-6; 7 positions agree with TRBD2. The sample comprised whole blood. CDR3 DNA sequence: TGTGCCAGTAGCATACTAGCGAATCTAGCTGGGGCCAACGTCCTGACTTTC. This sequence encodes CASSILANLAGANVLTF. The full variable domain, completed using reference TRBV19 and TRBJ2-6, is DGGITQSPKYLFRKEGQNVTLSCEQNLNHDAMYWYRQDPGQGLRLIYYSQIVNDFQKGDIAEGYSVSREKKESFPLTVTSAQKNPTAFYLCASSILANLAGANVLTFGAGSRLTVL.